This T cell receptor beta chain stems from a study of T-cell reconstitution after alpha-beta-depleted transplantation in children. Whole-study findings and limits: High day-60 TCRbeta diversity in some patients came from surviving recipient T cells and thymic progenitors. The origin of alpha-beta T cells about two months after transplant was reportedly several hundred expanded graft clones. The main origin of T-cell counts and diversity one year after transplant was newly produced T cells.

This clonotype was picked up many times. The antigen is unknown. The CDR3 has 14 residues. V was trimmed by 0 bases and J by 0 bases, leaving 6 bases between them. Per germline, CDR1 SGDLS and CDR2 YYNGEE. Construction of the TCRbeta library involved unique molecular identifiers. TCRdb re-called the PCR reads through MiXCR, storing one row per CDR3 protein. The table shows about 300,000 distinct CDR3 sequences, with 9.5% to 13% occurring only once. Specimen: PBMCs, collected before TCRalphabeta/CD19-depleted stem cell transplant. The chain has TRBV9 and TRBJ1-1; no reliable D call. This clonotype originated in a boy in the first two years of life with acute myeloid leukemia, due to receive a stem cell transplant. Here the CDR3 DNA reads TGTGCCAGCAGCGTAGTGGACCTGAACACTGAAGCTTTCTTT. It codes for CASSVVDLNTEAFF.